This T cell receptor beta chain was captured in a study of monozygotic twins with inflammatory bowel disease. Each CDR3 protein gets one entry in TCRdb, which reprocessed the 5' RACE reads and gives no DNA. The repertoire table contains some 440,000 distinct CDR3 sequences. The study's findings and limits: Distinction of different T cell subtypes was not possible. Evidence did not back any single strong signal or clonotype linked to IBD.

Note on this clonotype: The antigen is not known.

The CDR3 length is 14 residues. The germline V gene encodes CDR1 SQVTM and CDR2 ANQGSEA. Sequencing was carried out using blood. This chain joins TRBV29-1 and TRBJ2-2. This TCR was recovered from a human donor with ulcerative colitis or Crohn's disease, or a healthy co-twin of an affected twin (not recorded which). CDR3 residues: CSDPGFPHTGELFF.